These 13 T cell receptor beta chains share one sample of origin, sequenced in a study of siplizumab effects on memory and regulatory T cells. Generated by immunoSEQ multiplex PCR, the TCRdb table keeps only in-frame clones and is missing some. The table includes more than 85,000 clones, more than 90% detected once. Sequencing was done on a sample of CD4+ T cells sorted from blood. These receptors were taken from a human donor in good health. Some clones in this sample may be carry-over from other donors' samples.

The chain uses TRBV13 and TRBJ1-1; 8 nucleotides agree with TRBD1. Germline assignment: CDR1 PRHDT and CDR2 FYEKMQ (reference sequence). With 5 bases clipped from V and 2 bases from J, the junction kept 4 bases outside the gene matches. This CDR3 has 14 residues. The CDR3: CASSTTGGNTEAFF. The DNA for the CDR3 is TGTGCCAGCAGCACCACAGGGGGTAACACTGAAGCTTTCTTT.

Concerning this clone itself: Relative to the germline gene, one junction end is altered; a read error may explain this. The V gene is TRBV19, the J gene TRBJ2-5, with D maybe TRBD2 (5 bases). The germline V gene has CDR1 LNHDA and CDR2 SQIVND (reference sequence). This CDR3 spans 15 amino acids. CDR3 loop: CASSIRGMAPESQDF. The CDR3 DNA follows: TGTGCCAGTAGTATACGAGGGATGGCACCCGAAAGCCAGGACTTC.

The CDR3 sequence: CASSFDRGAYEQYF. The CDR3, as DNA: TGTGCCAGTAGTTTTGACAGGGGCGCCTACGAGCAGTACTTC. The chain employs TRBV19 and TRBJ2-7, with 8 positions matching TRBD1. The CDR3 is made up of 14 amino acids. The V segment lost 5 bases and the J segment 2 bases; nucleotides outside the gene matches: 5. CDR1 and CDR2 from the germline V gene are LNHDA and SQIVND (reference sequence).

The CDR3 sequence: CATRRARGMYYEQYF. CDR3 bases: TGTGCCACCAGGAGGGCCAGGGGGATGTACTACGAGCAGTACTTC. The chain combines TRBV27 with TRBJ2-7, with D possibly being TRBD1 (7 bases). CDR1 MNHEY and CDR2 SMNVEV come from the germline V gene (reference sequence). With 10 bases removed from V and 3 bases from J, the gap between germline ends came to 22 bases. This CDR3 comprises 15 residues.

This chain connects TRBV10-1 to TRBJ2-3, with 7 bases that match TRBD2. The CDR3 sequence is 16 residues long. Germline V gene sequence: CDR1 WNHNN, CDR2 SYGVQD (reference sequence). V trimming: 3 bases; J trimming: 3 bases; junction bases outside the gene matches: 9. CDR3 residues: CASSDRTGTITDTQYF. In nucleotides, the CDR3 is TGCGCCAGCAGTGACAGGACCGGGACTATAACAGATACGCAGTATTTT.

V and J are TRBV5-4 and TRBJ2-2, with D hard to call. V lost 1 base, J lost 2 bases, and 9 bases lay in between. This CDR3 contains 15 residues. Per germline, CDR1 SGHNT and CDR2 YYREEE (reference sequence). CDR3 nucleotides: TGTGCCAGCAGCTTGTCACGTCTTAACACCGGGGAGCTGTTTTTT. Translated: CASSLSRLNTGELFF.

Here the CDR3 DNA reads TGTGCCAGCAGTTTAAGAGTCAGGGCGAACACCGGGGAGCTGTTTTTT. Protein: CASSLRVRANTGELFF. The V call is TRBV27, the J call TRBJ2-2, with D tentatively TRBD1 (5 bases). The CDR3 loop spans 16 amino acids. CDR1 is MNHEY and CDR2 is SMNVEV in the germline V gene (reference sequence). V lost 2 bases and J lost 0, with 10 bases in between.

The V call is TRBV25-1, the J call TRBJ2-5, with D possibly being TRBD2 (6 bases). Between the trimmed V and J ends, which lost 5 bases and 5 bases, there was a span of 21 bases. Per the germline V gene, CDR1 is MGHDK and CDR2 is SYGVNS. The CDR3 length is 16 residues. CDR3 protein: CASSPQGTAGWETQYF. The CDR3 coding sequence is TGTGCCAGCAGTCCCCAAGGGACGGCGGGGTGGGAGACCCAGTACTTC.

This chain connects TRBV6-1 to TRBJ1-3; 8 positions agree with TRBD1. This CDR3 contains 15 residues. With V trimmed by 3 bases and J by 4 bases, 5 bases remained unmatched. CDR1 MNHNS and CDR2 SASEGT come from the germline V gene. CDR3 amino acids: CASSDGQGGGNTIYF. The CDR3 coding sequence is TGTGCCAGCAGTGATGGACAGGGAGGAGGAAACACCATATATTTT.

V usage is TRBV5-6 and J usage is TRBJ2-7; 9 bases align to TRBD1. This CDR3 spans 16 amino acids. CDR1 and CDR2 from the germline V gene are SGHDT and YYEEEE. V shed 3 bases, J shed 4 bases, and the junction held 11 bases outside the gene matches. CDR3 DNA sequence: TGTGCCAGCAGCTCGGCGTTGGGGACAGGGCAATACGAGCAGTACTTC. Translated: CASSSALGTGQYEQYF.

The V gene is TRBV28, the J gene TRBJ1-3; D ambiguous. Trimming removed 3 bases from V and 0 bases from J, with 6 bases in between. This CDR3 has 14 residues. Germline values: CDR1 MDHEN, CDR2 SYDVKM. The chain's CDR3 is CASSFGSSGNTIYF. As DNA, the CDR3 is TGTGCCAGCAGTTTTGGAAGCTCTGGAAACACCATATATTTT.

V gene TRBV6-1 combines with J gene TRBJ2-2, with 7 bases identical to TRBD2. Germline V lookup: CDR1 MNHNS, CDR2 SASEGT. This CDR3 contains 14 residues. The V gene end was trimmed by 7 bases and the J gene end by 4 bases; junction bases not matched to a gene: 6. The CDR3 protein is CASKEVAGTGELFF. CDR3 sequence (DNA): TGTGCCAGCAAGGAGGTAGCGGGCACCGGGGAGCTGTTTTTT.

The chain couples TRBV29-1 to TRBJ1-2; TRBD1 matches at 11 bases. The CDR3 runs to 15 residues. Germline CDR1 and CDR2: SQVTM and ANQGSEA. V shed 6 bases and J 8 bases; nucleotides not matched to a gene: 14. The CDR3 here is CSVKAGTGGLRGYTF. In nucleotides, the CDR3 is TGCAGCGTCAAAGCGGGGACAGGGGGACTGCGGGGCTACACCTTC.